This T cell receptor (beta chain) emerged from a study of T cell responses to AZD1222 COVID-19 vaccine. Only in-frame clones appear in the TCRdb table, and some are missing; sequencing was by immunoSEQ multiplex PCR. The sample records tens of thousands of clones, approximately 92% being singletons. On this clone itself: Its antigen is unidentified.

This CDR3 is 15 amino acids long. Trimming left V 4 bases short and J 4 bases short, with 13 bases between. Germline V gene sequence: CDR1 LNHDA, CDR2 SQIVND (reference sequence). Notes on the study in general: White British ancestry dominated among donors, who included more females, and clonal diversity was possibly underestimated. The span of vaccine-associated CD4 TCRs extended across spike, with dominance at 160-218 and 743-854.

The rearrangement links TRBV19 to TRBJ2-2; TRBD2 is a possible D gene (6 bases). The receptor comes from an adult who received the AZD1222 COVID-19 vaccine. Sequencing was performed on peripheral blood, taken 28 days after the second AZD1222 dose. The CDR3 DNA reads TGTGCCAGTAGTAAGGGACTCCCTCCCACCGGGGAGCTGTTTTTT. Its protein product is CASSKGLPPTGELFF.